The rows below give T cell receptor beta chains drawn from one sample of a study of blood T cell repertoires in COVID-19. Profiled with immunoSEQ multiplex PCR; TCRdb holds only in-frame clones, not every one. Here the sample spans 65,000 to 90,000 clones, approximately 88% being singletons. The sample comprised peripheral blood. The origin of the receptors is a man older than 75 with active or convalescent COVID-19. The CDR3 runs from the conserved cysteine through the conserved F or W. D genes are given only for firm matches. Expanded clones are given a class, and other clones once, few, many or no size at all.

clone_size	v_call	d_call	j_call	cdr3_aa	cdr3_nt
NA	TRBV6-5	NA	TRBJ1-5	CASSRRSGDQPQHF	TGTGCCAGCAGTCGGCGGTCAGGGGATCAGCCCCAGCATTTT
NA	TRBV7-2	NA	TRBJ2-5	CASSIAGGGAFQETQYF	TGTGCCAGCAGCATAGCAGGAGGAGGGGCATTTCAAGAGACCCAGTACTTC
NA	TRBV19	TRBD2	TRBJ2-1	CASSVASGGTEQFF	TGTGCCAGTAGTGTCGCTAGCGGGGGGACTGAGCAGTTCTTC
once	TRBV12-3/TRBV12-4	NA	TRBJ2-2	CASSLRDTGELFF	TGTGCCAGCAGCCTGAGGGACACCGGGGAGCTGTTTTTT
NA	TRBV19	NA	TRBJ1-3	CASYGIAGNTIYF	TGTGCCAGTTACGGTATCGCCGGAAACACCATATATTTT
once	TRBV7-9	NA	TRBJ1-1	CASSLLGVGTEAFF	TGTGCCAGCAGCTTACTAGGGGTGGGCACTGAAGCTTTCTTT
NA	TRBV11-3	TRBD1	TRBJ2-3	CASSLRQGKADTQYF	TGTGCCAGCAGCTTACGACAGGGGAAGGCAGATACGCAGTATTTT
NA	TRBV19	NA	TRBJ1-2	CASSSFRASQGDYGYTF	TGTGCCAGTAGTAGTTTCAGGGCTTCCCAGGGTGACTATGGCTACACCTTC
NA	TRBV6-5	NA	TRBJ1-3	CASSPETANTIYF	TGTGCCAGCAGTCCCGAGACAGCGAACACCATATATTTT
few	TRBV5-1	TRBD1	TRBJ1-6	CASRATGGFGNSPLHF	TGCGCCAGCAGGGCGACAGGGGGCTTCGGTAATTCACCCCTCCACTTT
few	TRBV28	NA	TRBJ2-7	CASSVRGSYEQYF	TGTGCCAGCAGTGTAAGGGGCTCCTACGAGCAGTACTTC
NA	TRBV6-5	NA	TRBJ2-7	CASSLLGGTNEQYF	TGTGCCAGCAGTTTACTCGGGGGGACAAACGAGCAGTACTTC
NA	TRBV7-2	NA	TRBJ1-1	CASTRDSGYTEAFF	TGTGCCAGCACCCGGGACTCCGGTTACACTGAAGCTTTCTTT
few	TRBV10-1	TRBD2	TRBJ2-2	CASSEFPSGDTGELFF	TGCGCCAGCAGTGAGTTTCCTAGCGGGGACACCGGGGAGCTGTTTTTT
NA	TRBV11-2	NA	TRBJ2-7	CASSPGGHYEQYF	TGTGCCAGCAGCCCTGGGGGACACTACGAGCAGTACTTC
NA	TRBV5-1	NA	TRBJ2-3	CASSLVGGSTDTQYF	TGCGCCAGCAGCTTAGTCGGGGGTAGCACAGATACGCAGTATTTT
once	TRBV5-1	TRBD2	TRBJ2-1	CASSFTSGLYNEQFF	TGCGCCAGCAGCTTCACTAGCGGCCTTTACAATGAGCAGTTCTTC
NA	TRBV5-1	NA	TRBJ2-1	CASSWGESHNEQFF	TGCGCCAGCAGCTGGGGAGAGAGCCACAATGAGCAGTTCTTC
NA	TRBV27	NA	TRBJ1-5	CASSLNGRQPQHF	TGTGCCAGCAGTTTAAATGGGAGACAGCCCCAGCATTTT
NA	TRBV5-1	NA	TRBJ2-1	CASSKTGNSYNEQFF	TGCGCCAGCAGCAAGACAGGAAACTCCTACAATGAGCAGTTCTTC
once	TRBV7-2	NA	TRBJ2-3	CASSGRVGTDTQYF	TGTGCCAGCAGCGGGCGGGTTGGCACAGATACGCAGTATTTT
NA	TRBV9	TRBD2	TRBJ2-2	CASSVAVGRSTGELFF	TGTGCCAGCAGCGTAGCTGTCGGGAGGAGCACCGGGGAGCTGTTTTTT
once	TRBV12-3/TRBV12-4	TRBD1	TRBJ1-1	CASSLGQKAFF	TGTGCCAGCAGCCTGGGACAGAAAGCTTTCTTT
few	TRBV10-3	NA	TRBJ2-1	CAISGQGGYNEQFF	TGTGCCATCAGCGGCCAGGGCGGTTACAATGAGCAGTTCTTC
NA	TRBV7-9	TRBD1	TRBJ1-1	CASSLARTGPTEAFF	TGTGCCAGCAGCTTAGCCCGGACAGGGCCGACTGAAGCTTTCTTT
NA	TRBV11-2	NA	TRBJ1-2	CASSLDGGADWRYGYTF	TGTGCCAGCAGCTTAGATGGGGGGGCAGATTGGCGCTATGGCTACACCTTC
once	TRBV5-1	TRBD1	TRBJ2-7	CASCPYTGAYEQYF	TGCGCCAGCTGTCCTTACACAGGGGCCTACGAGCAGTACTTC
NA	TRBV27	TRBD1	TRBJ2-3	CASSQTGGMDTQYF	TGTGCCAGCAGTCAGACAGGGGGCATGGATACGCAGTATTTT
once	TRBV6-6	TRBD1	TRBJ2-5	CASSRDRVQETQYF	TGTGCCAGCAGCCGAGACAGGGTCCAAGAGACCCAGTACTTC
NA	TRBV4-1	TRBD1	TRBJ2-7	CASSQVIRTGGKYEQYF	TGCGCCAGCAGCCAAGTTATTCGGACAGGGGGCAAGTACGAGCAGTACTTC
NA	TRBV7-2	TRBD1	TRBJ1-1	CASSFPGQGYTEAFF	TGTGCCAGCAGCTTCCCGGGACAGGGATACACTGAAGCTTTCTTT
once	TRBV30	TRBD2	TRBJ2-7	CAWSVLGGRYEQYF	TGTGCCTGGAGTGTACTAGGCGGGAGATACGAGCAGTACTTC
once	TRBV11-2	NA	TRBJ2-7	CASSALGRSYEQYF	TGTGCCAGCAGCGCCCTGGGCAGATCCTACGAGCAGTACTTC
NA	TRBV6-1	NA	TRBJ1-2	CASSDSYGYTF	TGTGCCAGCAGTGACAGCTATGGCTACACCTTC
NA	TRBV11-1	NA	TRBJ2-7	CASSLRGSYEQYF	TGTGCCAGCAGCTTACGAGGTTCCTACGAGCAGTACTTC
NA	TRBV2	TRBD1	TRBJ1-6	CASSVDRGNSPLHF	TGTGCCAGCAGTGTCGACAGGGGGAATTCACCCCTCCACTTT
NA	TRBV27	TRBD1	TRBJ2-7	CASSFGGQRTYEQYF	TGTGCCAGCAGTTTTGGGGGACAGCGGACCTACGAGCAGTACTTC
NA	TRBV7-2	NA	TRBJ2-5	CASSGARGETQYF	TGTGCCAGCAGCGGGGCCAGGGGAGAGACCCAGTACTTC
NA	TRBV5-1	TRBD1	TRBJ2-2	CASSGSAGGYGELFF	TGCGCCAGCAGCGGCTCAGCAGGGGGATACGGGGAGCTGTTTTTT
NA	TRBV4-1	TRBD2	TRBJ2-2	CASAHLAGGGPGELFF	TGCGCCAGCGCCCACTTAGCGGGAGGGGGTCCCGGGGAGCTGTTTTTT
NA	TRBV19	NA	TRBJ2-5	CASSLEETQYF	TGTGCCAGTAGCTTAGAAGAGACCCAGTACTTC
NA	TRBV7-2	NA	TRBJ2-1	CASSLAPGIPPNEQFF	TGTGCCAGCAGCTTAGCTCCAGGAATCCCTCCCAATGAGCAGTTCTTC
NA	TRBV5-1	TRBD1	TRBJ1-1	CASSLGAGGYTEAFF	TGCGCCAGCAGCTTGGGGGCAGGGGGCTACACTGAAGCTTTCTTT
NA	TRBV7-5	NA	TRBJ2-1	CAAQPGLAGGCGDYNEQFF	TGTGCCGCTCAGCCCGGACTAGCGGGGGGATGTGGGGATTACAATGAGCAGTTCTTC
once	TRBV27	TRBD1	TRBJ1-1	CASSLDRAPEVTEAFF	TGTGCCAGCAGTTTAGACAGGGCTCCCGAAGTCACTGAAGCTTTCTTT
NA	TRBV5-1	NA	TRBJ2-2	CASSLGQESGELFF	TGCGCCAGCAGCTTGGGACAGGAGTCGGGGGAGCTGTTTTTT